This T cell receptor (beta chain) comes out of a study of OX40 agonist ivuxolimab in advanced cancers. Assay used: immunoSEQ multiplex PCR; TCRdb lists only in-frame clones, some missing. Counted here are around 25,000 clones, 65% to 90% occurring once; the ten biggest clones make up more than 13%. The CDR3 runs 13 residues. V lost 3 bases, J lost 2 bases, and 11 bases lay in between. Looked up from germline, CDR1 is SQVTM and CDR2 is ANQGSEA. Sequenced here: CD4+ or CD8+ T cells sorted from blood, sampled in a trial of the OX40 agonist ivuxolimab. The genes are TRBV29-1 and TRBJ2-7, with D unclear. This receptor was taken from an adult with an advanced solid tumor such as melanoma, head and neck, liver or kidney cancer. In DNA form, the CDR3 reads TGCAGCGTTGAGCGAGCCGAAACCTACGAGCAGTACTTC. It specifies CSVERAETYEQYF.